This TCR beta chain came from a study of human T cells and chemical hapten exposure. Overall study findings and caveats: There was no change with DPC sensitization in TCRs above 1 in 1000 frequency.

The total RNA was obtained from whole blood that was not fractionated. A note on this clonotype: As yet, its antigen is unknown.

The length of the CDR3 is 15 residues. Looked up from germline, CDR1 is MNHNS and CDR2 is SASEGT. V was pared by 1 base and J by 0 bases, with 7 bases between. Within the library, unique molecular identifiers were attached to each individual cDNA molecule. Per the authors' pipeline: Counts of TCRs in each sample centred on a median of around 99,000 and extended from roughly 25,000 to 750,000. One entry per CDR3 protein results from TCRdb running MiXCR on the 5' RACE reads. The V and J calls and clone size are TCRdb's, not the authors'. Of approximately 81,000 distinct CDR3 sequences listed, approximately 7.7% are singletons.

The J gene is TRBJ2-1, the V gene TRBV6-1; D remains unclear. This receptor was obtained from a male donor in good health. The CDR3 DNA sequence: TGTGCCAGCAGTGAAGATGCGGACTCCTACAATGAGCAGTTCTTC. Translation gives CASSEDADSYNEQFF.